The count of the clone carrying this T cell receptor (beta chain) is one. What it recognizes is unknown. Arm-PCR of CDR3 regions with iRepertoire HTBI primers generated TCR beta libraries. TCRdb reanalysed the multiplex PCR reads using MiXCR and keeps one entry per CDR3 protein. The repertoire has approximately 400,000 distinct CDR3 sequences, 20% to 25% of them found once; the top ten carry around 21%. The CDR3 has 11 residues. Germline loops: CDR1 DFQATT, CDR2 SNEGSKA (reference sequence). Trimming left V 5 bases short and J 13 bases short, with 15 bases between. These data originate in a study of regulatory T cells in long-lasting Graves disease. The overall study: Those with persistent Graves' disease had received antithyroid drugs for over 5 years with positive TSH receptor antibodies. Study-level findings and limits: In persistent patients, shared public clonotypes (around 2,500) outnumbered those in new patients (nearly 1,000). Under persistent disease, TRBV28, TRBJ1-2 and TRBJ2-5 were used preferentially. Newly diagnosed Graves' patients had higher TCR diversity than persistent ones.

Time point defined: persistent/refractory GD, antithyroid drugs over 5 years with positive TRAb. After RNA was extracted from PBMCs, the TCR library was made from it. The sequences come from peripheral blood mononuclear cells (PBMCs), collected when the disease was refractory, from a patient treated with antithyroid drugs. V gene TRBV20-1 combines with J gene TRBJ2-1; D not resolved. The sequence came from a female donor with Graves disease. The CDR3 reads CSAVDVSRQFF. The CDR3 nucleotides are TGCAGTGCTGTGGATGTTAGCCGACAGTTCTTC.